A single sample gave rise to the 15 T cell receptor beta chains below, sequenced in a study of blood T cell repertoires in COVID-19. The protocol was immunoSEQ multiplex PCR, while the TCRdb copy is restricted to in-frame clones and leaves out a portion. The data contain about 220,000 clones, 88% of them singletons. The sample consisted of PBMCs or T cells enriched from blood (not recorded which). The receptors shown here come from a woman aged 25 to 39 who had recovered from COVID-19.

The rearrangement joins TRBV7-2 to TRBJ1-5; no definite D call. CDR1 is SGHTA, CDR2 FQGNSA, per germline. Trimming cost V 3 bases and J 7 bases, with 13 bases left between them. The length of the CDR3 is 14 residues. In DNA, the CDR3 is TGTGCCAGCAGCTTTCGGGAGGGTGGCCAGCCCCAGCATTTT. It codes for CASSFREGGQPQHF.

The rearrangement links TRBV6-4 to TRBJ2-5, with 8 positions matching TRBD1. There are 15 residues in the CDR3. Trimming removed 6 bases from V and 4 bases from J; junction bases left unmatched: 10. The germline gives CDR1 MRHNA, CDR2 SNTAGT. The CDR3 region is CASSKDRGTTETQYF. CDR3 in DNA: TGTGCCAGCAGCAAAGACAGGGGAACTACAGAGACCCAGTACTTC.

This chain joins TRBV19 and TRBJ1-5; no definite D call. The germline CDR1 and CDR2 sequences are LNHDA and SQIVND (reference sequence). The germline V and J ends were trimmed by 4 bases and 4 bases, with 11 bases remaining between them. CDR3 length equals 14 residues. In nucleotides, the CDR3 is TGTGCCAGTAGTACACAGAGACCTAATCAGCCCCAGCATTTT. Its translation: CASSTQRPNQPQHF.

The chain recombines TRBV5-1 with TRBJ2-7; 9 bases map to TRBD2. The CDR3 spans 16 residues. Germline V gives CDR1 SGHRS, CDR2 YFSETQ. The V gene end was trimmed by 0 bases and the J gene end by 1 base; junction bases not matched to a gene: 5. The CDR3 loop is CASSLEASGVSYEQYF. The CDR3 DNA reads as TGCGCCAGCAGCTTGGAAGCTAGCGGGGTTTCCTACGAGCAGTACTTC.

V and J are TRBV20-1 and TRBJ1-1, with a possible D match to TRBD1 (5 bases). Trimming took off 6 bases at V and 8 bases at J, with 13 bases between the two ends. The CDR3 sequence is 11 residues long. Germline loops: CDR1 DFQATT, CDR2 SNEGSKA (reference sequence). The CDR3 spells CSAEVGGEAFF. DNA of the CDR3: TGCAGTGCCGAAGTGGGGGGGGAAGCTTTCTTT.

The V call is TRBV4-2, the J call TRBJ1-5, with D perhaps matching TRBD1 (5 bases). The ends were cut back, 1 base at V and 4 bases at J, with 11 bases in the middle. This CDR3 has 15 residues. Germline-derived CDR1 and CDR2 are LGHNA and YNFKEQ. CDR3: CASSQVTGGNQPQHF. CDR3 sequence (DNA): TGTGCCAGCAGCCAAGTTACAGGAGGGAATCAGCCCCAGCATTTT.

The chain has TRBV6-5 and TRBJ1-2; 9 nucleotides line up with TRBD1. The CDR3 covers 15 residues. V lost 2 bases, J lost 7 bases, and 8 bases stayed unmatched. CDR1 and CDR2 from the germline V gene are MNHEY and SVGAGI. The CDR3 reads CASSYRDRGRGGYTF. DNA for the CDR3: TGTGCCAGCAGTTACAGAGACAGGGGGAGGGGTGGCTACACCTTC.

The gene calls are TRBV7-9 and TRBJ2-1, with 9 bases fitting TRBD2. Germline-derived CDR1 and CDR2 are SEHNR and FQNEAQ (reference sequence). V shed 1 base, J shed 8 bases, and the junction held 6 bases outside the gene matches. This CDR3 is 15 amino acids long. The CDR3 loop is CASSLVGLAAHEQFF. CDR3 in DNA: TGTGCCAGCAGCTTAGTGGGACTAGCTGCCCATGAGCAGTTCTTC.

The V call is TRBV18, the J call TRBJ1-1; D not resolved. Trimming stripped 5 bases from V and 1 base from J, with 8 bases between. The germline CDR1 and CDR2 sequences are KGHSH and LQKENI. The CDR3 loop spans 13 amino acids. CDR3 residues: CASSATENTEAFF. CDR3 nucleotides: TGTGCCAGCTCAGCTACAGAGAACACTGAAGCTTTCTTT.

The V and J genes are TRBV9 and TRBJ1-6; D not certain. Germline CDR1 SGDLS, CDR2 YYNGEE. The V end was cut by 4 bases, the J end by 11 bases, with 13 bases between. The CDR3 runs to 13 residues. For the CDR3, the DNA is TGTGCCAGCAGCCTCTTTGAGGAGACACCCCTCCACTTT. This translates into CASSLFEETPLHF.

This clone appeared a few times. The chain joins TRBV7-8 to TRBJ1-5; D possibly corresponds to TRBD1 (6 bases). Trimming cost V 2 bases and J 1 base, with 12 bases left between them. CDR1 is SGHVS, CDR2 FQNEAQ, per germline. There are 16 residues in the CDR3. The chain's CDR3 is CASSLSGVGSNQPQHF. As DNA, the CDR3 is TGTGCCAGCAGCTTATCAGGGGTTGGGAGCAATCAGCCCCAGCATTTT.

The rearrangement uses TRBV5-4 and TRBJ2-3; D unclear. With 4 bases removed from V and 1 base from J, the gap between germline ends came to 13 bases. From germline, CDR1 is SGHNT and CDR2 YYREEE (reference sequence). The CDR3 length is 15 residues. In nucleotides, the CDR3 is TGTGCCAGCAGCCCTAGTCCCTCTCGCACAGATACGCAGTATTTT. Its translation is CASSPSPSRTDTQYF.

The J gene is TRBJ1-2, the V gene TRBV4-3, with D unresolved. Trimming left V 1 base short and J 5 bases short, with 5 bases between. The CDR3 runs to 12 residues. Per the germline V gene, CDR1 is LGHNA and CDR2 is YSLEER. CDR3 nucleotide sequence: TGCGCCAGCAGCCAAGCTACTTATGGCTACACCTTC. It specifies CASSQATYGYTF.

This clone was counted between two and nine times. V and J are TRBV18 and TRBJ2-1, with 8 bases aligning to TRBD2. CDR1 and CDR2 (germline): KGHSH, LQKENI. This CDR3 spans 17 amino acids. V shed 1 base, J shed 7 bases, and the junction held 12 bases outside the gene matches. Here the CDR3 DNA reads TGTGCCAGCTCACCACTCGTTTTACCGGGGGGGTCAAATGAGCAGTTCTTC. It specifies CASSPLVLPGGSNEQFF.

The chain is built from TRBV29-1 and TRBJ1-2; TRBD1 is a possible D gene (6 bases). This CDR3 spans 13 amino acids. V lost 6 bases and J lost 3, with 14 bases in between. The germline V gene encodes CDR1 SQVTM and CDR2 ANQGSEA. CDR3 sequence (DNA): TGCAGCGTCCCCTTGGACAGAGACTATGGCTACACCTTC. This encodes CSVPLDRDYGYTF.